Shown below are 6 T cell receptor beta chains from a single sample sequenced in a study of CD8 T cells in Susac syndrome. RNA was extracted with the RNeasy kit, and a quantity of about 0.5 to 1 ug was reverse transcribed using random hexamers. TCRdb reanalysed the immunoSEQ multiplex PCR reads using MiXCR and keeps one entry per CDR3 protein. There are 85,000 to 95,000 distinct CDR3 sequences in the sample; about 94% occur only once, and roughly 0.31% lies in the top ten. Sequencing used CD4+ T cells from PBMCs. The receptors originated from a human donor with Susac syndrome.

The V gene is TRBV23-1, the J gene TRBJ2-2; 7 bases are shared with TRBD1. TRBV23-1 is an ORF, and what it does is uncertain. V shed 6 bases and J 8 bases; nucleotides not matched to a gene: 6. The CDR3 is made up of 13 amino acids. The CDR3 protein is CASSEKGAGELFF. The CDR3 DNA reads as TGCGCCAGCAGCGAGAAGGGGGCGGGGGAGCTGTTTTTT.

Written as DNA, the CDR3 is TGCAGCGCTACAGGGGGCGAGAATGGCTACACCTTC. As protein: CSATGGENGYTF. The chain recombines TRBV29-1 with TRBJ1-2, with 9 bases lining up with TRBD1. Germline trimming cut 7 bases from V and 6 bases from J; bases unmatched to any gene: 6. CDR3 length: 12 residues. Germline CDR1 and CDR2: SQVTM and ANQGSEA.

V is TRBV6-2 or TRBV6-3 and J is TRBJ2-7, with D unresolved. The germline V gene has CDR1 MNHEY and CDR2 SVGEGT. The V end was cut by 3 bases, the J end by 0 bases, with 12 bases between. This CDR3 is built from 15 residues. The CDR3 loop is CASSYGQKGSYEQYF. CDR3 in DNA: TGTGCCAGCAGTTATGGTCAGAAGGGCTCCTACGAGCAGTACTTC.

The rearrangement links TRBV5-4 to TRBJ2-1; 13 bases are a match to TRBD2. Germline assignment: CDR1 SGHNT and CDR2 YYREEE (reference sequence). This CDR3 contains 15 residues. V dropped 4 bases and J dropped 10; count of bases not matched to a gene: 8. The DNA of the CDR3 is TGTGCCAGCAGCCCCGGGACTAGCGGGGCTAGGGAGCAGTTCTTC. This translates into CASSPGTSGAREQFF.

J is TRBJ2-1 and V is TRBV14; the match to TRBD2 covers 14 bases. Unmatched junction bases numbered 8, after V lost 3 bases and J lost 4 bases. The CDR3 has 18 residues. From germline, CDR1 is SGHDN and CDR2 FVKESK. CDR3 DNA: TGTGCCAGCAGCCACGGACTAGCGGGGGGCTTTGTTTACAATGAGCAGTTCTTC. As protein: CASSHGLAGGFVYNEQFF.

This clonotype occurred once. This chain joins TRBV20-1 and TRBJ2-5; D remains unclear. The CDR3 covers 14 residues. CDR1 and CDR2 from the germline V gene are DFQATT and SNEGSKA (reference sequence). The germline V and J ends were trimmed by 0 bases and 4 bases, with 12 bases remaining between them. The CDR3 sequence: CSARDRSRVETQYF. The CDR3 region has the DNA TGCAGTGCTAGAGACCGTAGTAGGGTAGAGACCCAGTACTTC.